A single sample gave rise to the 4 T cell receptor beta chains below, sequenced in a study of T cells of healthy individuals. TCRdb recomputed calls from the 5' RACE reads with MiXCR, one row per CDR3 protein. The sample has 55,000 to 65,000 distinct CDR3 sequences; 15% to 20% are singletons. The receptors here all came from a human donor in good health.

This clonotype was counted ten times or more. The chain carries TRBV20-1 and TRBJ1-1; 7 positions agree with TRBD1. CDR1 and CDR2 (germline): DFQATT, SNEGSKA (reference sequence). The V segment lost 4 bases and the J segment 0 bases; nucleotides outside the gene matches: 2. The CDR3 runs 13 residues. CDR3 sequence (DNA): TGCAGTGCTAAACAGGGGTTGAACACTGAAGCTTTCTTT. Translation gives CSAKQGLNTEAFF.

V is TRBV25-1 and J is TRBJ2-3; TRBD2 aligns across 7 bases. The CDR3 totals 16 residues. With 4 bases clipped from V and 6 bases from J, the junction kept 13 bases outside the gene matches. Germline values: CDR1 MGHDK, CDR2 SYGVNS. CDR3: CASSGGPGGLSDTQYF. The DNA for the CDR3 is TGTGCCAGCAGTGGGGGACCGGGAGGCCTGAGCGATACGCAGTATTTT. The full variable domain, with the rest looked up from reference TRBV25-1 and TRBJ2-3, is EADIYQTPRYLVIGTGKKITLECSQTMGHDKMYWYQQDPGMELHLIHYSYGVNSTEKGDLSSESTVSRIRTEHFPLTLESARPSHTSQYLCASSGGPGGLSDTQYFGPGTRLTVL.

The V gene is TRBV7-2, the J gene TRBJ2-3, with TRBD2 identical over 8 bases. The CDR3 extends over 14 amino acids. Germline values: CDR1 SGHTA, CDR2 FQGNSA. The ends lost 10 bases at V and 0 bases at J; junction bases unmatched: 6. CDR3 amino acids: CAIATSESTDTQYF. CDR3 DNA sequence: TGTGCCATTGCGACTAGCGAAAGCACAGATACGCAGTATTTT.

This chain joins TRBV13 and TRBJ1-6, with 7 bases lining up with TRBD1. Germline V lookup: CDR1 PRHDT, CDR2 FYEKMQ (reference sequence). With 5 bases clipped from V and 5 bases from J, the junction kept 12 bases outside the gene matches. The CDR3 loop spans 17 amino acids. CDR3: CASSGRQGVWDNSPLHF. The CDR3 nucleotides read TGTGCCAGCAGCGGCAGACAGGGCGTTTGGGATAATTCACCCCTCCACTTT. Full variable domain (remainder filled in from reference TRBV13 and TRBJ1-6): AAGVIQSPRHLIKEKRETATLKCYPIPRHDTVYWYQQGPGQDPQFLISFYEKMQSDKGSIPDRFSAQQFSDYHSELNMSSLELGDSALYFCASSGRQGVWDNSPLHFGNGTRLTVT.